A selection of T cell receptor delta chains follows, all from one sample in a study of Vδ1+ human thymocytes. TCRdb processed the multiplex PCR reads again with the CATT caller. The repertoire has under 80,000 delta-chain clones, about 30% of them found once; the top ten carry roughly 0.25%. The sequenced material came from Vdelta1+ gamma-delta thymocytes from the thymus. These receptors were obtained from a boy in the first two years of life who had congenital heart surgery. Each CDR3 is given with its conserved first and last residue. The D gene is left open where the match is weak. Clone size is shown for a subset of rows, as once, few, many or a class of expanded clone.

J gene: TRDJ1; clone size: .; D gene: TRDD3; V gene: TRDV1; CDR3 DNA: TGTGCTCTTGGGGTCTCGGCCTTCCTACAAGTACTGGGGGATACGCATACGACGGACACTAGCGATAAACTCATCTTT; CDR3 protein: CALGVSAFLQVLGDTHTTDTSDKLIF
J gene: TRDJ1; clone size: .; D gene: TRDD2; V gene: TRDV1; CDR3 DNA: TGTGCTCTTGGGGGCCCTTCCTACGCTGATGTGACCGATAAACTCATCTTT; CDR3 protein: CALGGPSYADVTDKLIF
J gene: TRDJ1; clone size: few; D gene: TRDD3; V gene: TRDV1; CDR3 DNA: TGCGCTCTTGGAGAAACAATCGGCCCACTGGGGGATCGTCTCACCGATAAACTCATCTTT; CDR3 protein: CALGETIGPLGDRLTDKLIF
J gene: TRDJ1; clone size: few; D gene: .; V gene: TRDV1; CDR3 DNA: TGTGCTCTTGGGGAATTCCCACCCGCCGATAAACTCATCTTT; CDR3 protein: CALGEFPPADKLIF
J gene: TRDJ1; clone size: once; D gene: .; V gene: TRDV1; CDR3 DNA: TGTGCTCTTGGGGTCAGAACTGGTGGATCTTACACCGATAAACTCATCTTT; CDR3 protein: CALGVRTGGSYTDKLIF
J gene: TRDJ1; clone size: once; D gene: .; V gene: TRDV1; CDR3 DNA: TGTGCTCTTGGACCCATCTTCCCCCTTCGTAAACTCATCTTT; CDR3 protein: CALGPIFPLRKLIF
J gene: TRDJ1; clone size: .; D gene: .; V gene: TRDV1; CDR3 DNA: TGTGCTCTTGGGGAACTCCCTCTTCCTACGGCGGGTCCGGGTTCTAACTGGGGGCTACGACCATACACCGATAAACTCATCTTT; CDR3 protein: CALGELPLPTAGPGSNWGLRPYTDKLIF
J gene: TRDJ1; clone size: .; D gene: TRDD3; V gene: TRDV1; CDR3 DNA: TGTGCTCTTGGGGAATACCCTACTGGGGGACATAAACTCATCTTT; CDR3 protein: CALGEYPTGGHKLIF
J gene: TRDJ1; clone size: few; D gene: TRDD3; V gene: TRDV1; CDR3 DNA: TGTGCTCTTGGGGAACCCGGTGGAGCCTGGGGGATACGAGGCGACACCGATAAACTCATCTTT; CDR3 protein: CALGEPGGAWGIRGDTDKLIF
J gene: TRDJ1; clone size: .; D gene: TRDD3; V gene: TRDV1; CDR3 DNA: TGTGCTCTTGGGGGCTACGTTCTGGGGGATACTTTTAAACTCATCTTT; CDR3 protein: CALGGYVLGDTFKLIF
J gene: TRDJ1; clone size: few; D gene: TRDD3; V gene: TRDV1; CDR3 DNA: TGTGCTCTTGGGGAACATCTGTCGTACTGGGGGACCGATAAACTCATCTTT; CDR3 protein: CALGEHLSYWGTDKLIF
J gene: TRDJ1; clone size: .; D gene: .; V gene: TRDV1; CDR3 DNA: TGTGCTCTTGGGGAACCCACTTCCCCTTGGTTCAGGTCCGGTGGGTTTCCGAAACTCATCTTT; CDR3 protein: CALGEPTSPWFRSGGFPKLIF
J gene: TRDJ1; clone size: .; D gene: TRDD3; V gene: TRDV1; CDR3 DNA: TGTGCTCTTGGGGAACGGGCCGATACTGGGGGATACGGCGACACCGATAAACTCATCTTT; CDR3 protein: CALGERADTGGYGDTDKLIF
J gene: TRDJ1; clone size: few; D gene: TRDD2; V gene: TRDV1; CDR3 DNA: TGTGCTCTTGGGGAACTCTTCCTACGCTATACGCCGTACACCGATAAACTCATCTTT; CDR3 protein: CALGELFLRYTPYTDKLIF
J gene: TRDJ1; clone size: few; D gene: .; V gene: TRDV1; CDR3 DNA: TGTGCTCTTGGGGAACTAGTTTACGACTGCCCCAACGTACCAAAGTACACCGATAAACTCATCTTT; CDR3 protein: CALGELVYDCPNVPKYTDKLIF
J gene: TRDJ1; clone size: .; D gene: TRDD3; V gene: TRDV1; CDR3 DNA: TGTGCTCTTGGGGGCGGCCTTCCTACGATTACTGGGGGATACGCGTATCGACCTTACACCGATAAACTCATCTTT; CDR3 protein: CALGGGLPTITGGYAYRPYTDKLIF
J gene: TRDJ1; clone size: .; D gene: .; V gene: TRDV1; CDR3 DNA: TGTGCTCTTGGGCCCTTCCCCGCTACTGGGCCAGCAGGGCCGGTGTACACCGATAAACTCATCTTT; CDR3 protein: CALGPFPATGPAGPVYTDKLIF
J gene: TRDJ1; clone size: .; D gene: .; V gene: TRDV1; CDR3 DNA: TGTGCTCTTGGGGAAATTCGGGGTTCCGTCAAAGGGGGAGGATCATACACCGATAAACTCATCTTT; CDR3 protein: CALGEIRGSVKGGGSYTDKLIF
J gene: TRDJ1; clone size: .; D gene: TRDD2; V gene: TRDV1; CDR3 DNA: TGTGCTCTTGGGGACTCGTACTTCCTACGGAGGTTGGCGCGGTACACCGATAAACTCATCTTT; CDR3 protein: CALGDSYFLRRLARYTDKLIF
J gene: TRDJ1; clone size: .; D gene: .; V gene: TRDV1; CDR3 DNA: TGTGCTCTTGGGGAACTGCCTGGGGCCGATAAACTCATCTTT; CDR3 protein: CALGELPGADKLIF
J gene: TRDJ1; clone size: few; D gene: .; V gene: TRDV1; CDR3 DNA: TGTGCTCTTGGGGAACCTCCTTATTATACGCCCCCATCCACCGATAAACTCATCTTT; CDR3 protein: CALGEPPYYTPPSTDKLIF
J gene: TRDJ1; clone size: few; D gene: .; V gene: TRDV1; CDR3 DNA: TGTGCTCTTGGGGAACGTTACCACTGGGATCGTTTGGACGCCGATAAACTCATCTTT; CDR3 protein: CALGERYHWDRLDADKLIF
J gene: TRDJ1; clone size: few; D gene: .; V gene: TRDV2; CDR3 DNA: TGTGCCTGTGACGGCGGCCTTCCTAAGAGGTATGGGGGATGGGACACCGATAAACTCATCTTT; CDR3 protein: CACDGGLPKRYGGWDTDKLIF
J gene: TRDJ1; clone size: .; D gene: TRDD2; V gene: TRDV1; CDR3 DNA: TGTGCTCTTGGGAGCCGGGAGGGACGGCCTTCCTACGTAACTGGGGCTGGTTTGTATAAACTCATCTTT; CDR3 protein: CALGSREGRPSYVTGAGLYKLIF
J gene: TRDJ1; clone size: .; D gene: .; V gene: TRDV1; CDR3 DNA: TGTGCTCTTGGGGAACCATGGCCCTTCCAGGGGTACACCGATAAACTCATCTTT; CDR3 protein: CALGEPWPFQGYTDKLIF
J gene: TRDJ1; clone size: .; D gene: .; V gene: TRDV1; CDR3 DNA: TGTGCTCTTGGGGAACCCAGCCTACTAAAGCACCACACCGATAAACTCATCTTT; CDR3 protein: CALGEPSLLKHHTDKLIF
J gene: TRDJ1; clone size: few; D gene: .; V gene: TRDV1; CDR3 DNA: TGTGCTCTTGGGCCGTACTGGATCGGCGATAAACTCATCTTT; CDR3 protein: CALGPYWIGDKLIF
J gene: TRDJ1; clone size: .; D gene: .; V gene: TRDV1; CDR3 DNA: TGTGCTCTTGGGGAACTCCTTTCCGGACGTTACGATAAACTCATCTTT; CDR3 protein: CALGELLSGRYDKLIF
J gene: TRDJ1; clone size: few; D gene: TRDD3; V gene: TRDV1; CDR3 DNA: TGTGCTCTTGGGGAACATCCTCTACTGGGGGATCCTTACACCGATAAACTCATCTTT; CDR3 protein: CALGEHPLLGDPYTDKLIF
J gene: TRDJ1; clone size: few; D gene: TRDD2; V gene: TRDV1; CDR3 DNA: TGTGCTCTTGGGGACTTACGTGGCCTTCCTTACACCGATAAACTCATCTTT; CDR3 protein: CALGDLRGLPYTDKLIF
J gene: TRDJ1; clone size: few; D gene: .; V gene: TRDV1; CDR3 DNA: TGTGCTCTTGGGGGCCGGGGCCATTCTTCAAACATGACTGGGATAAGGTTATTGATCGATAAACTCATCTTT; CDR3 protein: CALGGRGHSSNMTGIRLLIDKLIF
J gene: TRDJ1; clone size: .; D gene: TRDD3; V gene: TRDV1; CDR3 DNA: TGTGCTCTTGGGGATTCCTACGCTCGTGGTGGGGGATACGATACCCTATCCAAACTCATCTTT; CDR3 protein: CALGDSYARGGGYDTLSKLIF
J gene: TRDJ1; clone size: .; D gene: .; V gene: TRDV1; CDR3 DNA: TGTGCTCTTGGGGAAAGTTCCGGTGCTGGGGATCCGTACACCGATAAACTCATCTTT; CDR3 protein: CALGESSGAGDPYTDKLIF
J gene: TRDJ1; clone size: .; D gene: TRDD3; V gene: TRDV1; CDR3 DNA: TGTGCTCTTGGGGAACCGGTACTTGTACTGGGGGCAGAATTCGGTAAACTCATCTTT; CDR3 protein: CALGEPVLVLGAEFGKLIF